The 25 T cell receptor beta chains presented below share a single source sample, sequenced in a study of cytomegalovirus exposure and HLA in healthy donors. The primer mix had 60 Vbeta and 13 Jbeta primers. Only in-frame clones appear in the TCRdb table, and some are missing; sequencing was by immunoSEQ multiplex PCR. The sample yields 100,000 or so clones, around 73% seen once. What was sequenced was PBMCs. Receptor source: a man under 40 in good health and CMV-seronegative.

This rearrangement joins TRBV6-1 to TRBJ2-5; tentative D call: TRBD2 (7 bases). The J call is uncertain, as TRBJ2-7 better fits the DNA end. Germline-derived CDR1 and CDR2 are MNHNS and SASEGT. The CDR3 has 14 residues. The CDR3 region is CASSAGASTYEQYF. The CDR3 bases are TGTGCCAGCTCGGCGGGGGCGTCGACCTACGAGCAGTACTTC.

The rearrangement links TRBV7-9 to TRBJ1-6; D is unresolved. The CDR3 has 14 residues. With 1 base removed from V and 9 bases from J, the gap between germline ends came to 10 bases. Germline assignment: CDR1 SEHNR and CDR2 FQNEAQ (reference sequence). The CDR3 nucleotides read TGTGCCAGCAGCTTAGGGGCAGTTATTTCACCCCTCCACTTT. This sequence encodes CASSLGAVISPLHF. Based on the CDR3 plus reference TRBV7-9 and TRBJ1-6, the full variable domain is DTGVSQNPRHKITKRGQNVTFRCDPISEHNRLYWYRQTLGQGPEFLTYFQNEAQLEKSRLLSDRFSAERPKGSFSTLEIQRTEQGDSAMYLCASSLGAVISPLHFGNGTRLTVT.

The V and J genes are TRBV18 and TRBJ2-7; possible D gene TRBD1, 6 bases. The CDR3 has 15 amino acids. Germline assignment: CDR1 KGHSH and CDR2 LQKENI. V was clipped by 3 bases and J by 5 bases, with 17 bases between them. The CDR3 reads CASSPGQGRGDEQYF. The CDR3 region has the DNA TGTGCCAGCTCACCGGGGCAGGGCAGGGGCGACGAGCAGTACTTC. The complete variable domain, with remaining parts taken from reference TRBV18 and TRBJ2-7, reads NAGVMQNPRHLVRRRGQEARLRCSPMKGHSHVYWYRQLPEEGLKFMVYLQKENIIDESGMPKERFSAEFPKEGPSILRIQQVVRGDSAAYFCASSPGQGRGDEQYFGPGTRLTVT.

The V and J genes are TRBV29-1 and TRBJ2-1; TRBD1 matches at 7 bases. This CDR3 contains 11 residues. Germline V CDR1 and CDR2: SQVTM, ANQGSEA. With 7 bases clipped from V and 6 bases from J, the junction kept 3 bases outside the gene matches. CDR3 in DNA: TGCAGCGGGGGACAGATCAATGAGCAGTTCTTC. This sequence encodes CSGGQINEQFF.

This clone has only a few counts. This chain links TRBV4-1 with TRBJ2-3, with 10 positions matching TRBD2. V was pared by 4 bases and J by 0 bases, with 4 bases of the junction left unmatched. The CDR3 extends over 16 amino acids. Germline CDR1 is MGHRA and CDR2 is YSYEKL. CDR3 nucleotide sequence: TGCGCCAGCAGCCTAACGGGACTAGCGAGCACAGATACGCAGTATTTT. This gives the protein CASSLTGLASTDTQYF.

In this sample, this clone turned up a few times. The CDR3 DNA reads as TGTGCCAGCAGTCCACCGGCTTCGGGCTATGGCTACACCTTC. This translates into CASSPPASGYGYTF. The genes are TRBV28 and TRBJ1-2; D remains ambiguous. The V end lost 5 bases, the J end lost 4 bases, and 14 bases lay between the germline ends. This CDR3 comprises 14 residues. The germline V gene has CDR1 MDHEN and CDR2 SYDVKM.

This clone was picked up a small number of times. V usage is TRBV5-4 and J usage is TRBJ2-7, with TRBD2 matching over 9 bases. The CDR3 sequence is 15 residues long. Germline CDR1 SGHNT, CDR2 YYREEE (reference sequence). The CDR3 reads CAYRLAGPFPTEQYF. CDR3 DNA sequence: TGTGCGTATAGGCTAGCGGGACCCTTTCCGACCGAGCAGTACTTC.

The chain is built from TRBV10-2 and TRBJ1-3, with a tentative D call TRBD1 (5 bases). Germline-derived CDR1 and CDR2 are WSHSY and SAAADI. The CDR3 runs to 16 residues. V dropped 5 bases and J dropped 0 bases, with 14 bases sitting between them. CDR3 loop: CASSPTTVNSGNTIYF. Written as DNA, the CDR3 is TGCGCCAGCAGTCCAACGACAGTTAACTCTGGAAACACCATATATTTT.

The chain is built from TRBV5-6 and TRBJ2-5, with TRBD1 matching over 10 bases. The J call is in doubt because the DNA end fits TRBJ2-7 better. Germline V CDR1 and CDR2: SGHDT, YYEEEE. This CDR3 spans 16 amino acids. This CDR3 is CASSFQPGQGPYEQYF. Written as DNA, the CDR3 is TGTGCCAGCAGCTTCCAACCGGGACAGGGGCCCTACGAGCAGTACTTC.

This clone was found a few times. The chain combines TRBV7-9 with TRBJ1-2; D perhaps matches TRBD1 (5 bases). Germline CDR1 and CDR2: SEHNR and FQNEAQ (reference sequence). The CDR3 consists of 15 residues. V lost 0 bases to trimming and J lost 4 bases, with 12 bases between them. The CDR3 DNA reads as TGTGCCAGCAGCTTAGCGGGGTCAGGGCGCTATGGCTACACCTTC. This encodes CASSLAGSGRYGYTF.

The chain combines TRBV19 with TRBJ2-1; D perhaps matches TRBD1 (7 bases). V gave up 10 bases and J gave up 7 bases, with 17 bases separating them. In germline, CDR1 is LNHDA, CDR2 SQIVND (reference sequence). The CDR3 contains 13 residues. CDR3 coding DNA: TGTGCCACCAGGGGGGCCCGTCATAATGAGCAGTTCTTC. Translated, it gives CATRGARHNEQFF.

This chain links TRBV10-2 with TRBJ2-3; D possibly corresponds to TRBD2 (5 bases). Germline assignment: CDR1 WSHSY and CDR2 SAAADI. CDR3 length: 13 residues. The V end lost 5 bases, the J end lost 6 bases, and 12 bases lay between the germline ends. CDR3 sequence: CASSTPPGDTQYF. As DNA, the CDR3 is TGCGCCAGCAGTACCCCTCCGGGGGATACGCAGTATTTT.

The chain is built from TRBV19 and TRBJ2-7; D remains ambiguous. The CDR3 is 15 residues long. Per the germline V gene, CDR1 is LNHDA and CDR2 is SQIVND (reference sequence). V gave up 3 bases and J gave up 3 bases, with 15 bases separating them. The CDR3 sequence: CASSISDAPNYEQYF. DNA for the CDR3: TGTGCCAGTAGTATCTCCGATGCACCTAACTACGAGCAGTACTTC. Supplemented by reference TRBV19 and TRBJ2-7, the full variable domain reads DGGITQSPKYLFRKEGQNVTLSCEQNLNHDAMYWYRQDPGQGLRLIYYSQIVNDFQKGDIAEGYSVSREKKESFPLTVTSAQKNPTAFYLCASSISDAPNYEQYFGPGTRLTVT.

The CDR3 sequence is CASSFSLAGGSYEQYF. CDR3 DNA: TGCGCCAGCAGCTTCAGCCTAGCGGGGGGCTCCTACGAGCAGTACTTC. The J gene is TRBJ2-7, the V gene TRBV5-1, with 11 bases aligning to TRBD2. The CDR3 contains 16 residues. Trimming at V came to 2 bases and at J to 0 bases, leaving 4 bases not matched to a gene. Looked up from germline, CDR1 is SGHRS and CDR2 is YFSETQ.

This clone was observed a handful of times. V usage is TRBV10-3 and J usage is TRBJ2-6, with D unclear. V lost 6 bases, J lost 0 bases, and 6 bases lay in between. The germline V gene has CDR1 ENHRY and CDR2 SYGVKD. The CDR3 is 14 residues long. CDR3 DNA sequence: TGTGCCATCAGCGACACCTCTGGGGCCAACGTCCTGACTTTC. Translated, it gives CAISDTSGANVLTF.

CDR3 sequence reads: CASGGGSNYEQYF. Written as DNA, the CDR3 is TGTGCCAGCGGGGGCGGGAGTAACTACGAGCAGTACTTC. J is TRBJ2-7 and V is TRBV27; TRBD2 might be the D (7 bases). V was trimmed by 8 bases and J by 3 bases, leaving 14 bases between them. CDR3 length equals 13 residues. The V gene's germline CDR1 is MNHEY and CDR2 SMNVEV (reference sequence).

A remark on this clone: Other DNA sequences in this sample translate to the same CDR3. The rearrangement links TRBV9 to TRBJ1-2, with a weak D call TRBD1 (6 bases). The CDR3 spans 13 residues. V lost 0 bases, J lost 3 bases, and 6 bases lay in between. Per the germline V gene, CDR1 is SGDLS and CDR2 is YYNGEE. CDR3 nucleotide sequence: TGTGCCAGCAGCGTAGGACAGGACTATGGCTACACCTTC. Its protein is CASSVGQDYGYTF.

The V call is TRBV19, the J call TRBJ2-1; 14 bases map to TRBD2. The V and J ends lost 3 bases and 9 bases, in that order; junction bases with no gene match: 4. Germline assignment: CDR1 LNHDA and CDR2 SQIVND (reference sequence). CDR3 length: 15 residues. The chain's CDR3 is CASSMTSGGATEQFF. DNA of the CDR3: TGTGCCAGTAGTATGACTAGCGGGGGGGCCACTGAGCAGTTCTTC. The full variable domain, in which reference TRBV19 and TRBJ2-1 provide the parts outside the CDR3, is DGGITQSPKYLFRKEGQNVTLSCEQNLNHDAMYWYRQDPGQGLRLIYYSQIVNDFQKGDIAEGYSVSREKKESFPLTVTSAQKNPTAFYLCASSMTSGGATEQFFGPGTRLTVL.

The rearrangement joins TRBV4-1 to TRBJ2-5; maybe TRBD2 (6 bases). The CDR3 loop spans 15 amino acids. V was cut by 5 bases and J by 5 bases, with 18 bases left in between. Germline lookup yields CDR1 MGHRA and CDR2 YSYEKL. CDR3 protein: CASSVQWRGGETQYF. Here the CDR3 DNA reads TGCGCCAGCAGCGTCCAGTGGCGGGGCGGGGAGACCCAGTACTTC.

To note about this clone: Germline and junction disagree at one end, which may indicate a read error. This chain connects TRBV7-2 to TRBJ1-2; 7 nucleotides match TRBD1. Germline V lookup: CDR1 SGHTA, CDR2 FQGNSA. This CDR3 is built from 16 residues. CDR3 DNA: TGTGCCAGCAGCTTAAGAAGTGGGGGGACAGCCTCTTCAAGCGCCTTC. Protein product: CASSLRSGGTASSSAF.

This CDR3 is CASSIVQGSGKLFF. The CDR3 region has the DNA TGTGCCAGTAGTATAGTTCAGGGCTCAGGAAAACTGTTTTTT. The chain links TRBV19 to TRBJ1-4; TRBD1 might be the D (5 bases). CDR3 length: 14 residues. Germline loops: CDR1 LNHDA, CDR2 SQIVND (reference sequence). V lost 1 base, J lost 10 bases, and 13 bases lay in between.

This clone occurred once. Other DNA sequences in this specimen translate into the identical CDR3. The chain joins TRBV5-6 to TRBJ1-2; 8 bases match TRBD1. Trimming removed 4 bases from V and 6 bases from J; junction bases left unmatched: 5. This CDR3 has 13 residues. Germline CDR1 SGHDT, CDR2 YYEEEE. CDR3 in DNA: TGTGCCAGCAGCGATACAGGGGGAAATGGCTACACCTTC. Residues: CASSDTGGNGYTF.

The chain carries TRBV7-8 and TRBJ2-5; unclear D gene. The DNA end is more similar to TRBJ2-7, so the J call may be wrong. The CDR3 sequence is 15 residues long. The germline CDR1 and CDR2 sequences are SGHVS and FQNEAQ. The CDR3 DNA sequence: TGTGCCAGCAGCGTAAGCTACAGCCGACCCTACGAGCAGTACTTC. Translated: CASSVSYSRPYEQYF.

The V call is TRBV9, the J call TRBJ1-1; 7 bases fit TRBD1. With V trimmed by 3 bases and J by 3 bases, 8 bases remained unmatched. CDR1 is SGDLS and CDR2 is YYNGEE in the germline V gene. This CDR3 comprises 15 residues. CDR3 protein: CASSALQGSYTEAFF. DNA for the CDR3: TGTGCCAGCAGCGCCCTACAGGGGTCCTACACTGAAGCTTTCTTT.

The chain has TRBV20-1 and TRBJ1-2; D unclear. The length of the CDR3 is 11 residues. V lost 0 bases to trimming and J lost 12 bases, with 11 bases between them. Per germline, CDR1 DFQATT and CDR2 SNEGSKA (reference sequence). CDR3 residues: CSARDEVFNTF. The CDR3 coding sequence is TGCAGTGCTAGAGACGAGGTTTTTAACACCTTC.